What follows are 2 T cell receptor beta chains derived from one specimen sequenced in a study of human T cells and chemical hapten exposure. This sample's time point: patch test 1, 2 weeks after DPC sensitization. Specified treatment: therapeutic diphenylcyclopropenone sensitization with weekly scalp DPC. TCRdb itself ran the RACE reads through MiXCR, one entry per CDR3 protein. The sample has some 83,000 distinct CDR3 sequences, about 10% seen once. Sequencing was performed on whole blood, taken in connection with sensitization to the hapten diphenylcyclopropenone (DPC). All receptors derive from a woman in her 50s with alopecia areata. Some clones in this sample may be carry-over from other donors' samples.

CDR3 bases: TGTGCCAGCAGCCGAATACAGGTTTTCTCTGGAAACACCATATATTTT. This gives the protein CASSRIQVFSGNTIYF. The J gene is TRBJ1-3, the V gene TRBV12-3 or TRBV12-4; possible D gene TRBD1, 5 bases. Trimming stripped 6 bases from V and 0 bases from J, with 15 bases between. The CDR3 has 16 amino acids.

On this clonotype: This may come from a read error, since a much larger clone is one base off. The genes are TRBV6-6 and TRBJ1-1; D remains unclear. Germline CDR1 and CDR2: MNHNY and SVGAGI (reference sequence). The CDR3 runs 13 residues. The CDR3 DNA sequence: TGTGTCAGCAGTCACGGACTGAACACTGAAGCTTTCTTT. Protein: CVSSHGLNTEAFF.